The 22 T cell receptor beta chains below all came from one sample that was sequenced in a study of T cells after posttransplantation cyclophosphamide. Libraries were prepared by immunoSEQ multiplex PCR; TCRdb keeps only in-frame clonotypes and omits some of them. This sample has about 12,000 clones, each found more than once. Sample: PBMCs. All receptors derive from a woman aged 40 to 55 in good health, CMV-negative, and a related stem cell transplant donor.

This clone occurred many times. This sequence joins TRBV4-2 and TRBJ1-4; maybe TRBD1 (5 bases). CDR1 and CDR2 (germline): LGHNA, YNFKEQ. The CDR3 covers 14 residues. V lost 2 bases and J 7 bases, leaving 11 bases between the germline ends. CDR3 sequence: CASSQSPQGEKLFF. CDR3 bases: TGTGCCAGCAGCCAATCGCCCCAGGGTGAAAAACTGTTTTTT.

Ten or more counts support this clone. This rearrangement joins TRBV6-1 to TRBJ2-5, with unresolved D. Germline-derived CDR1 and CDR2 are MNHNS and SASEGT. V shed 11 bases and J shed 7 bases, with 20 bases lying between them. This CDR3 is 13 amino acids long. CDR3: CAPGVHKRGTQYF. In DNA form, the CDR3 reads TGTGCCCCAGGCGTACATAAAAGAGGGACCCAGTACTTC.

This clone has ten or more counts. This CDR3 reads CASRQGPGELFF. Written as DNA, the CDR3 is TGCGCCAGCCGACAGGGGCCCGGGGAGCTGTTTTTT. The rearrangement uses TRBV5-1 and TRBJ2-2; TRBD1 agrees at 8 bases. Germline V CDR1 and CDR2: SGHRS, YFSETQ. This CDR3 is 12 amino acids long. V lost 7 bases to trimming and J lost 6 bases; unmatched junction nucleotides: 2.

This clone was detected a few times. The CDR3 reads CAWSVPNGGYTF. The CDR3 bases are TGTGCCTGGAGTGTCCCCAACGGGGGCTACACCTTC. The chain recombines TRBV30 with TRBJ1-2, with D hard to call. CDR1 and CDR2 from the germline V gene are GTSNPN and SVGIG (reference sequence). CDR3 size: 12 residues. Deletions cut 0 bases from V and 8 bases from J, with 10 bases between.

There are many counts of this clone. The CDR3: CASSTNSGRAYNEQFF. The CDR3 coding sequence is TGTGCCAGTAGTACGAATAGCGGGAGAGCCTACAATGAGCAGTTCTTC. The gene calls are TRBV19 and TRBJ2-1, with 9 bases identical to TRBD2. The CDR3 totals 16 residues. V lost 4 bases, J lost 2 bases, and 6 bases stayed unmatched. Per the germline V gene, CDR1 is LNHDA and CDR2 is SQIVND (reference sequence).

The rearrangement joins TRBV6-6 to TRBJ2-4; 7 positions match TRBD1. After removal of 5 bases from V and 1 base from J, the junction contained 2 bases not matched to a gene. The CDR3 extends over 14 amino acids. Germline assignment: CDR1 MNHNY and CDR2 SVGAGI (reference sequence). The CDR3 is CASSVQGAKNIQYF. CDR3 bases: TGTGCCAGCAGTGTACAGGGGGCCAAAAACATTCAGTACTTC.

There are many counts of this clone. J is TRBJ2-7 and V is TRBV7-2; D possibly corresponds to TRBD2 (6 bases). The germline CDR1 and CDR2 sequences are SGHTA and FQGNSA. This CDR3 has 15 residues. V lost 5 bases to trimming and J lost 3 bases, with 17 bases between them. CDR3 sequence (DNA): TGTGCCAGCAGCCCAAGGACGGGCGGGGACTACGAGCAGTACTTC. Its translation: CASSPRTGGDYEQYF. The full variable domain, its missing parts supplied by reference TRBV7-2 and TRBJ2-7, is GAGVSQSPSNKVTEKGKDVELRCDPISGHTALYWYRQSLGQGLEFLIYFQGNSAPDKSGLPSDRFSAERTGGSVSTLTIQRTQQEDSAVYLCASSPRTGGDYEQYFGPGTRLTVT.

The sample holds many counts of this clone. This sequence joins TRBV7-3 and TRBJ2-3; TRBD2 matches 9 bases. Germline loops: CDR1 SGHTA, CDR2 FQGTGA. CDR3 length: 16 residues. V lost 4 bases, J lost 4 bases, and 9 bases stayed unmatched. CDR3 region: CASSSGLARGSDTQYF. CDR3 sequence (DNA): TGTGCCAGCAGCTCAGGACTAGCGAGAGGTTCAGATACGCAGTATTTT. Combining the CDR3 with reference TRBV7-3 and TRBJ2-3 gives the whole variable domain GAGVSQTPSNKVTEKGKYVELRCDPISGHTALYWYRQSLGQGPEFLIYFQGTGAADDSGLPNDRFFAVRPEGSVSTLKIQRTERGDSAVYLCASSSGLARGSDTQYFGPGTRLTVL.

There are many counts of this clone. Other nucleotide sequences in the sample specify the same CDR3. V is TRBV6-5 and J is TRBJ2-6; D call uncertain. There are 15 residues in the CDR3. The germline gives CDR1 MNHEY, CDR2 SVGAGI. Trimming pared 6 bases from V and 3 bases from J, leaving 12 bases between. CDR3 residues: CASRPGSVGANVLTF. Written as DNA, the CDR3 is TGTGCCAGCAGACCCGGGTCGGTTGGGGCCAACGTCCTGACTTTC.

This clone was seen many times. The chain is built from TRBV19 and TRBJ1-1, with D unresolved. Deletions cut 1 base from V and 1 base from J, with 10 bases between. The CDR3 has 15 residues. CDR1 LNHDA and CDR2 SQIVND come from the germline V gene (reference sequence). The CDR3 sequence: CASSIGLRGNTEAFF. CDR3 in DNA: TGTGCCAGTAGTATAGGTCTTCGGGGGAACACTGAAGCTTTCTTT. Full variable domain (missing parts from reference TRBV19 and TRBJ1-1): DGGITQSPKYLFRKEGQNVTLSCEQNLNHDAMYWYRQDPGQGLRLIYYSQIVNDFQKGDIAEGYSVSREKKESFPLTVTSAQKNPTAFYLCASSIGLRGNTEAFFGQGTRLTVV.

This clone has ten or more counts. V gene TRBV11-1 combines with J gene TRBJ2-1; a possible D gene is TRBD1 (6 bases). The CDR3 runs 15 residues. Trimming removed 1 base from V and 6 bases from J, with 13 bases in between. CDR1 and CDR2 (germline): SGHAT, FQDESV (reference sequence). The CDR3 region has the DNA TGTGCCAGCAGCTTAGGTCAGGGGAACCCCAATGAGCAGTTCTTC. It encodes CASSLGQGNPNEQFF.

The chain employs TRBV9 and TRBJ2-2; 7 positions agree with TRBD2. This CDR3 has 16 residues. The trim removed 1 base at V and 3 bases at J, leaving 6 bases unmatched. Germline V lookup: CDR1 SGDLS, CDR2 YYNGEE. Here the CDR3 DNA reads TGTGCCAGCAGCGTACCTAGCGGAGTCTACACCGGGGAGCTGTTTTTT. This encodes CASSVPSGVYTGELFF.

This clone appeared many times. The V and J genes are TRBV6-1 and TRBJ2-1; 7 nucleotides align to TRBD1. Germline CDR1 and CDR2: MNHNS and SASEGT. V shed 8 bases and J 3 bases; nucleotides not matched to a gene: 7. This CDR3 region has 14 residues. DNA for the CDR3: TGTGCCAGCGGGCACAGGGGATTCTACAATGAGCAGTTCTTC. Protein sequence: CASGHRGFYNEQFF.

In its sample, this clone was seen many times. The rearrangement joins TRBV12-3 or TRBV12-4 to TRBJ1-5; D perhaps matches TRBD1 (6 bases). The CDR3 runs to 17 residues. V lost 4 bases to trimming and J lost 2 bases, with 18 bases between them. CDR3 residues: CASSSVGGRPGNQPQHF. The CDR3 region has the DNA TGTGCCAGCAGTTCAGTGGGGGGGCGGCCAGGCAATCAGCCCCAGCATTTT.

This clone was picked up a small number of times. The chain employs TRBV4-3 and TRBJ2-5; D may match TRBD1 or TRBD2 (7 bases each). The closer fit of TRBJ2-7 to the DNA end suggests the J call may be wrong. The CDR3 extends over 13 amino acids. Germline CDR1 and CDR2: LGHNA and YSLEER. CDR3 in amino acids: CASSDREGFEQYF. CDR3 in DNA: TGCGCCAGCAGCGACAGGGAGGGATTCGAGCAGTACTTC.

The table lists this clone with many counts. This chain connects TRBV7-2 to TRBJ2-5; TRBD2 aligns across 9 bases. Per germline, CDR1 SGHTA and CDR2 FQGNSA. J was trimmed by 1 base and V by 1 base; bases with no gene match: 7. The CDR3 consists of 17 residues. The CDR3 DNA sequence: TGTGCCAGCAGCTTAGGAGGGCTAGCGGGATCCCAAGAGACCCAGTACTTC. Translating it yields CASSLGGLAGSQETQYF. The full variable domain, rest sourced from reference TRBV7-2 and TRBJ2-5, is GAGVSQSPSNKVTEKGKDVELRCDPISGHTALYWYRQSLGQGLEFLIYFQGNSAPDKSGLPSDRFSAERTGGSVSTLTIQRTQQEDSAVYLCASSLGGLAGSQETQYFGPGTRLLVL.

This clone was recorded a few times. The gene calls are TRBV12-3 or TRBV12-4 and TRBJ2-5, with D perhaps matching TRBD2 (6 bases). V was shortened by 1 base and J by 1 base, with 10 bases between the two germline ends. The CDR3 length is 15 residues. The CDR3 DNA follows: TGTGCCAGCAGTTTAGACGCGGGGTCCCAAGAGACCCAGTACTTC. Its translation: CASSLDAGSQETQYF.

This clone was seen repeatedly, ten times or more. The CDR3 DNA sequence: TGTGCCTCCGACACCTCTGGGGCCAACGTCCTGACTTTC. Its protein is CASDTSGANVLTF. V is TRBV30 and J is TRBJ2-6; D is undetermined. CDR3 size: 13 residues. With 7 bases removed from V and 0 bases from J, the gap between germline ends came to 7 bases. Germline CDR1 is GTSNPN and CDR2 is SVGIG (reference sequence). The full variable domain, in which reference TRBV30 and TRBJ2-6 provide the parts outside the CDR3, is SQTIHQWPATLVQPVGSPLSLECTVEGTSNPNLYWYRQAAGRGLQLLFYSVGIGQISSEVPQNLSASRPQDRQFILSSKKLLLSDSGFYLCASDTSGANVLTFGAGSRLTVL.

This clone occurred many times. The V gene is TRBV2, the J gene TRBJ1-5; 7 bases align to TRBD1. The germline V gene encodes CDR1 SNHLY and CDR2 FYNNEI. The CDR3 spans 15 residues. V was pared by 6 bases and J by 4 bases, with 9 bases of the junction left unmatched. The CDR3 DNA follows: TGTGCCAGCAGAGCTGAGACAGGGCTAAATCAGCCCCAGCATTTT. Its protein is CASRAETGLNQPQHF.

Remarks on this clone: An end of the junction does not agree with germline; a read error may underlie this. The chain is built from TRBV5-6 and TRBJ2-4, with 9 positions matching TRBD2. Germline V gene sequence: CDR1 SGHDT, CDR2 YYEEEE. This CDR3 has 12 residues. This chain's CDR3 is CASSLGGGGGHF. The CDR3 DNA reads as TGTGCCAGCAGCTTGGGTGGCGGGGGGGGACACTTC. The entire variable domain, with the rest obtained from reference TRBV5-6 and TRBJ2-4, is as follows: DAGVTQSPTHLIKTRGQQVTLRCSPKSGHDTVSWYQQALGQGPQFIFQYYEEEERQRGNFPDRFSGHQFPNYSSELNVNALLLGDSALYLCASSLGGGGGHFGAGTRLSVL.

This clone was counted at least ten times. This chain uses TRBV7-3 with TRBJ1-1, with 9 bases that match TRBD1. Trimming removed 2 bases from V and 1 base from J; junction bases left unmatched: 5. CDR1 is SGHTA and CDR2 is FQGTGA in the germline V gene. The CDR3 contains 16 residues. The CDR3 here is CASSLYPGQGNTEAFF. The CDR3 bases are TGTGCCAGCAGCTTATATCCGGGACAGGGGAACACTGAAGCTTTCTTT.

This clone came up a few times. The V and J genes are TRBV5-1 and TRBJ2-5; TRBD1 matches 10 bases. Trimming cost V 0 bases and J 11 bases; bases outside gene matches: 7. CDR1 and CDR2 from the germline V gene are SGHRS and YFSETQ. The CDR3 has 14 residues. CDR3 in DNA: TGCGCCAGCAGCTTGGGACAGGGGGCGTGGGAGCAGTACTTC. Residues: CASSLGQGAWEQYF.